The subject of this entry is one TCR beta chain. The data were obtained in a study of blood T cell repertoires in COVID-19. Original methodology: Quantification of nucleated cells was approximated via reference gene primer amplification. The data were produced by immunoSEQ multiplex PCR, yet TCRdb's version contains in-frame clones alone and is incomplete. Clone size and the V and J calls come from that table; the DNA yielded D and trimming. The sample contains about 95,000 clones, 80% to 90% of which appear only once. V lost 5 bases to trimming and J lost 0 bases, with 11 bases between them. There are 15 residues in the CDR3. The germline CDR1 and CDR2 sequences are SGHRS and YFSETQ.

Sequenced: peripheral blood. The J gene is TRBJ1-4, the V gene TRBV5-1, with D perhaps matching TRBD1 (6 bases). The origin of this receptor is a human donor in a cohort sampled during active COVID-19. The CDR3 nucleotides read TGCGCCAGCAGGGCTGGGACAACAACTAATGAAAAACTGTTTTTT. It is translated as CASRAGTTTNEKLFF.